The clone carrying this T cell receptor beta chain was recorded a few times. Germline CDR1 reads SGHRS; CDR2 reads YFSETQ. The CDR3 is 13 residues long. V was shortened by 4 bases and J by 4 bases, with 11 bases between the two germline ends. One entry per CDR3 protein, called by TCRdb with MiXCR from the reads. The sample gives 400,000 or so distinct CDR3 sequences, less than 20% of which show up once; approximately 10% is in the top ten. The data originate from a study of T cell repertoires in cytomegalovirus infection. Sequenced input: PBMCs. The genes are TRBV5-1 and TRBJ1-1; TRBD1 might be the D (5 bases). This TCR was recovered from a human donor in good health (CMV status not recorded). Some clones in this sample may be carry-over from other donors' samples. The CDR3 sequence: CASSKQEGTEAFF. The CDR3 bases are TGCGCCAGCAGCAAACAGGAGGGCACTGAAGCTTTCTTT.